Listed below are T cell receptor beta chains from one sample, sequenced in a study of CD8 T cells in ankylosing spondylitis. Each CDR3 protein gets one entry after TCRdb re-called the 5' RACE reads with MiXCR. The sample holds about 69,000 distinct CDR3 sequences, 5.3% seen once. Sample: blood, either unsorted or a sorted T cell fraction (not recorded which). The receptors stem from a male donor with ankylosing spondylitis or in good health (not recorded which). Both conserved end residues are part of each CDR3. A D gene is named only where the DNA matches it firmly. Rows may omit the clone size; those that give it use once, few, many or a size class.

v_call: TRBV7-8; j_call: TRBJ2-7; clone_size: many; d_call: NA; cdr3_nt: TGTGCCAGCAGCTTAGGGGCGGGGCAGCGAACCTCCTACGAGCAGTACTTC; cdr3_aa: CASSLGAGQRTSYEQYF
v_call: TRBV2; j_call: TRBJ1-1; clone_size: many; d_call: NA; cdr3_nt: TGTGCCAGCAGGGGGACAATTCAGAACACTGAAGCTTTCTTT; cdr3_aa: CASRGTIQNTEAFF
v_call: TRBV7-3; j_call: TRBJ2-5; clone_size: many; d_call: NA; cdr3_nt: TGTGCCAGCAGCCCTACCGGGCCACTCCAAGAGACCCAGTACTTC; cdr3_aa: CASSPTGPLQETQYF
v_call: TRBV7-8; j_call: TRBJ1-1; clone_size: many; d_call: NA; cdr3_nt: TGTGCCAGCAGCTTATACCTGAACACTGAAGCTTTCTTT; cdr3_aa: CASSLYLNTEAFF
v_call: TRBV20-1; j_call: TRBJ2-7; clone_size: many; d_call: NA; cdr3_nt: TGCAGTGCTAGACCTCACCCGACCTACGAGCAGTACTTC; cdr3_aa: CSARPHPTYEQYF
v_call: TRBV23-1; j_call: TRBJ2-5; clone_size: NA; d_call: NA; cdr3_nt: TGCGCCAGCAGTCCACGGAGTTCGGAGACCCAGTACTTC; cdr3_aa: CASSPRSSETQYF
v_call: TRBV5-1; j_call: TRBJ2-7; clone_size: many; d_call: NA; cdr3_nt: TGCGCCAGCAAGGGGAATTACGAGCAGTACTTC; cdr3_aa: CASKGNYEQYF
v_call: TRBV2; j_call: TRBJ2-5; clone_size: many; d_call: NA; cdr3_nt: TGTGCCAGCAGAGACTCCAGGGCAGAAGAGACCCAGTACTTC; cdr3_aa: CASRDSRAEETQYF
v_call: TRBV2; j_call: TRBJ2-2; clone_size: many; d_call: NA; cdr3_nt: TGTGCCAGCACCCAAGACACCGGGGAGCTGTTTTTT; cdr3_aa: CASTQDTGELFF
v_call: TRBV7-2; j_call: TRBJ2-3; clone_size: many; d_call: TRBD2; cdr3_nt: TGTGCCAGCAGCTTAGCTAGCGGGGTCACAGATACGCAGTATTTT; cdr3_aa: CASSLASGVTDTQYF
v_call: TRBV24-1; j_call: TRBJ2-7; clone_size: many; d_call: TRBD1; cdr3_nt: TGTGCCACCAGTGCGACAGGGGTGGGCGAGCAGTACTTC; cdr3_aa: CATSATGVGEQYF
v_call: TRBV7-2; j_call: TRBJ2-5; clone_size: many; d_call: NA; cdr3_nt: TGTGCCAGCAGCTTAGCGAGCGAGACCCAGTACTTC; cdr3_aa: CASSLASETQYF
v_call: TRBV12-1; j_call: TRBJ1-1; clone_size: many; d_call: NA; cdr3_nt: TGTGCCAGCGGGAACAGGGGAGAAACTGAAGCTTTCTTT; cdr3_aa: CASGNRGETEAFF
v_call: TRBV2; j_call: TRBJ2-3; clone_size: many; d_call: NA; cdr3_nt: TGTGCCAGCAGAGAGCCTTCCGGGGGAGATACGCAGTATTTT; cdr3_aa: CASREPSGGDTQYF
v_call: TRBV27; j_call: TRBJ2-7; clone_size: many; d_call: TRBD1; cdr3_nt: TGTGCCAGCAGTCCGGGACAGGAGCAGTACTTC; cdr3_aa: CASSPGQEQYF
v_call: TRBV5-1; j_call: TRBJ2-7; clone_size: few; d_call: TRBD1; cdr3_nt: TGCGCCAGCAGCTCGGGACAGGGGAACGAGCAGTACTTC; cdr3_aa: CASSSGQGNEQYF
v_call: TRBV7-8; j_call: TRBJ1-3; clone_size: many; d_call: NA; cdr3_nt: TGTGCCAGCAGCTTAGTGGAGTATTCTGGAAACACCATATATTTT; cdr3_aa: CASSLVEYSGNTIYF
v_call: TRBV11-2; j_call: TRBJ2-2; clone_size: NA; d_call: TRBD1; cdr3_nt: TGTGCCAGCACCCGGGACAGGCAGAACACCGGGGAGCTGTTTTTT; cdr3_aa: CASTRDRQNTGELFF
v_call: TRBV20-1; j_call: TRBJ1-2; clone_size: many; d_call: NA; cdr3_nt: TGCAGTCTTCCCTACTATGGCTACACCTTC; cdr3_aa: CSLPYYGYTF
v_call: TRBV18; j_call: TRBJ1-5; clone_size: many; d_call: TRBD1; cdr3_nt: TGTGCCAGCTCATATGGACAGGGTAGGAATCAGCCCCAGCATTTT; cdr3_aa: CASSYGQGRNQPQHF
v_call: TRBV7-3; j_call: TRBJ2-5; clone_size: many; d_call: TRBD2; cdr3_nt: TGTGCCAGCAGCCCGACACTAGCGGCAGAGACCCAGTACTTC; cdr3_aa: CASSPTLAAETQYF
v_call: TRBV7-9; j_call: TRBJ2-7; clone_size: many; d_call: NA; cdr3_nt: TGTGCCAGCAGCTTAGCAGGTCCCTACGAGCAGTACTTC; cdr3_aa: CASSLAGPYEQYF
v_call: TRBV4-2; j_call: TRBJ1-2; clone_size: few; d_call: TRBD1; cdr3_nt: TGTGCCAGCAGCCCCACGCACAGGGGGCAGGGCTACACCTTC; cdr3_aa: CASSPTHRGQGYTF
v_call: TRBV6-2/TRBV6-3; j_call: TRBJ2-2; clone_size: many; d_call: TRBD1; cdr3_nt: TGTGCCAGCAGTTACCCGATGGGACAGGGGAAGGCCGGGGAGCTGTTTTTT; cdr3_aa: CASSYPMGQGKAGELFF
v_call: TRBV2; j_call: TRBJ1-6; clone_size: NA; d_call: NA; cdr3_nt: TGTACCAGCAGTTTGCGTGGGGGAATGGGGCCCTATAATTCACCCCTCCACTTT; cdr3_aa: CTSSLRGGMGPYNSPLHF
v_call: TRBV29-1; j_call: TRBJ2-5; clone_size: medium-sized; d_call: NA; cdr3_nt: TGCAGCGCGACAGGCCCCAGTCAAGAGACCCAGTACTTC; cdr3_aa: CSATGPSQETQYF
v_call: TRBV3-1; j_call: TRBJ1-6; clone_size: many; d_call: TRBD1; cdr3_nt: TGTGCCAGCAGCCAAGCACAGGGGGTTAGTTCACCCCTCCACTTT; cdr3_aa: CASSQAQGVSSPLHF
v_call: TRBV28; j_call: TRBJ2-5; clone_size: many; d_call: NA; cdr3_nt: TGTGCCAGCGCCCAGGGGGGCGAAGAGACCCAGTACTTC; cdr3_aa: CASAQGGEETQYF
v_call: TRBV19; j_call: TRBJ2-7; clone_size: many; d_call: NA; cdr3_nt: TGTGCCAGTAGTAACCCGTGGGCCGAGGGCAACGAGCAGTACTTC; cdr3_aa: CASSNPWAEGNEQYF
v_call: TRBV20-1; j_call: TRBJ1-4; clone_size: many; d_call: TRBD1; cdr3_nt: TGCAGTGCTTTTCAGGGGGACAATGAAAAACTGTTTTTT; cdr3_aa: CSAFQGDNEKLFF
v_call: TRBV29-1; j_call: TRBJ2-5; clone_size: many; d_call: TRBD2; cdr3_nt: TGCAGCGTCGAAGTGGGTAGCGGGCCTCAAGAGACCCAGTACTTC; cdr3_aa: CSVEVGSGPQETQYF
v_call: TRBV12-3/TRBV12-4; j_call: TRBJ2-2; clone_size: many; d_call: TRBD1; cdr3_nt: TGTGCCAGCAGTCCCCTCCAGACAGGGCTGAACACCGGGGAGCTGTTTTTT; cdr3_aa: CASSPLQTGLNTGELFF
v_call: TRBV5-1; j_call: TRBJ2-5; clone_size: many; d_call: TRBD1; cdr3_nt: TGCGCCAGCAGCAAGGGGGCCACTACAGGGATGGAGACCCAGTACTTC; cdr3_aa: CASSKGATTGMETQYF
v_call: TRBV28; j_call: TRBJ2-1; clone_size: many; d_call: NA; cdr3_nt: TGTGCCAGCAAGCAGGGGATCCAGGGATACAATGAGCAGTTCTTC; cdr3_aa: CASKQGIQGYNEQFF
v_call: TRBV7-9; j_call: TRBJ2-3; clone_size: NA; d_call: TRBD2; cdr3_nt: TGTGCCAGCAGCTCTCCGGGACTAGCGGGGACAGATACGCAGTATTTT; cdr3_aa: CASSSPGLAGTDTQYF
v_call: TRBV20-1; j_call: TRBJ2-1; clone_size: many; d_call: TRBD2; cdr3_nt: TGCAGTGCTCCCACCTCTAGCGGGGGGGTCTTGAATGAGCAGTTCTTC; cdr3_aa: CSAPTSSGGVLNEQFF
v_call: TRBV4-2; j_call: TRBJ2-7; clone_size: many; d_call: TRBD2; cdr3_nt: TGTGCCAGCAGCCAAGATTCCCTGGGAGCGGGGGCGTCCTACGAGCAGTACTTC; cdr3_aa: CASSQDSLGAGASYEQYF
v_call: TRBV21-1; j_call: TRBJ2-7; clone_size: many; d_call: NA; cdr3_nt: TGTGCCAGCGAATGTGACCTCGGGGGTGTCCTCGAGCAGTACTTC; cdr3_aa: CASECDLGGVLEQYF
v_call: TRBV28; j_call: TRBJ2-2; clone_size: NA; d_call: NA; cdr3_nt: TGTGCCAGCAGTTTAGGGGGCTTCAACACCGGGGAGCTGTTTTTT; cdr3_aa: CASSLGGFNTGELFF
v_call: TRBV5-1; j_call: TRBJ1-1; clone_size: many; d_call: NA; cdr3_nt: TGCGCCAGCAGCCCCGAGGAGGGGACTGAAGCTTTCTTT; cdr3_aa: CASSPEEGTEAFF
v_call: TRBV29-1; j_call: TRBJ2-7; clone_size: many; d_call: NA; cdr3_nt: TGCAGCGGCCGGGACACAACGACCTACGAGCAGTACTTC; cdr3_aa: CSGRDTTTYEQYF
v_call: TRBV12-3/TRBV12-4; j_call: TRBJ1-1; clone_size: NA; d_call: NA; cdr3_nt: TGTGCCAGCAGTTTAAACTCAGTCCTGAACACTGAAGCTTTCTTT; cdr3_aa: CASSLNSVLNTEAFF
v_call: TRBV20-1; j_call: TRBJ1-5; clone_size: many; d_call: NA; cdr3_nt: TGCAGTGCTAGAGAGGGGACATCCAATCAGCCCCAGCATTTT; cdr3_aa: CSAREGTSNQPQHF
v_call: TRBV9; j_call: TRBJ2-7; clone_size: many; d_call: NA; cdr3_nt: TGTGCCAGCAGCGTATTCGAGTATACCTCCTACGAGCAGTACTTC; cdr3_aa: CASSVFEYTSYEQYF